Here is one T cell receptor (beta chain) with its context. This sample is part of a study of shared T cell receptors in the human thymus. The assay was immunoSEQ multiplex PCR, and TCRdb's table has in-frame clones only and misses some. The sample records hundreds of thousands of clones, 70% to 90% being singletons. The CDR3 spans 18 residues. The V gene lost 1 base and the J gene lost 0 bases, with 18 bases spanning the gap. Per the germline V gene, CDR1 is MNHEY and CDR2 is SMNVEV (reference sequence). The same specimen was also included in a second study, on human thymus T cells. Turning to that study: Each of the donors was a healthy Finnish infant who was undergoing open corrective cardiac surgery for congenital heart defects. Resections were taken during corrective heart surgery, and the thymus tissue came from these. V and J genes seemed to be used with bias in thymic and blood repertoires. Unrelated individuals were reported by related research to share highly overlapping thymic repertoires.

Sequencing was carried out using thymocytes. This chain links TRBV27 with TRBJ1-1; possibly TRBD1 for D (6 bases). The TCR sequence derives from a girl under three years old with a congenital heart defect. The CDR3 coding sequence is TGTGCCAGCAGTTTATTCCCCGGACAGTCCCTTGTGAACACTGAAGCTTTCTTT. It is translated as CASSLFPGQSLVNTEAFF.